Presented here are 22 T cell receptor beta chains from one specimen sequenced in a study of long-term antiretroviral therapy in people with HIV. Researchers report immunoSEQ v3.0 was run at survey level. Some clones are missing from TCRdb's copy, which holds only in-frame ones; the method was immunoSEQ multiplex PCR. The sample yields some 29,000 clones, around 89% seen once. The material sequenced was unsorted PBMCs, taken 0.5 years after starting antiretroviral therapy. Source of these receptors: a woman aged 18-29 years with HIV.

The chain couples TRBV19 to TRBJ2-5, with 10 bases lining up with TRBD1. The CDR3 is 15 amino acids. The germline CDR1 and CDR2 sequences are LNHDA and SQIVND (reference sequence). J was trimmed by 4 bases and V by 5 bases; bases with no gene match: 7. The CDR3 protein is CASSSTGGTGETQYF. CDR3 coding DNA: TGTGCCAGTAGTTCGACAGGGGGCACCGGAGAGACCCAGTACTTC.

As DNA, the CDR3 is TGTGCCAGTAGTCGTGGACAGGGGATTAGCACAGATACGCAGTATTTT. Amino acids: CASSRGQGISTDTQYF. The genes are TRBV19 and TRBJ2-3; 9 bases are a match to TRBD1. The germline V gene encodes CDR1 LNHDA and CDR2 SQIVND (reference sequence). The CDR3 contains 16 residues. V dropped 5 bases and J dropped 0; count of bases not matched to a gene: 6.

This rearrangement joins TRBV5-6 to TRBJ1-1, with 7 bases fitting TRBD1. The CDR3 totals 17 residues. The V segment lost 0 bases and the J segment 1 base; nucleotides outside the gene matches: 9. The germline V gene has CDR1 SGHDT and CDR2 YYEEEE. CDR3 protein: CASSLGQGWTTNTEAFF. Here the CDR3 DNA reads TGTGCCAGCAGCTTGGGACAGGGATGGACAACGAACACTGAAGCTTTCTTT.

V is TRBV10-2 and J is TRBJ2-7, with 7 bases fitting TRBD1. Per the germline V gene, CDR1 is WSHSY and CDR2 is SAAADI. V shed 5 bases and J 1 base; nucleotides not matched to a gene: 5. The CDR3 runs 14 residues. The CDR3 bases are TGCGCCAGCAGTTCGGACAGGAGATCCTACGAGCAGTACTTC. Translated, it gives CASSSDRRSYEQYF.

A single count supports this clone. This rearrangement joins TRBV6-1 to TRBJ1-4; D is ambiguous. The CDR3 sequence is 14 residues long. CDR1 is MNHNS, CDR2 SASEGT, per germline. The germline V and J ends were trimmed by 4 bases and 5 bases, with 11 bases remaining between them. The CDR3 sequence is CASSGGVENEKLFF. CDR3 bases: TGTGCCAGCAGTGGCGGTGTGGAGAATGAAAAACTGTTTTTT.

About this clone: This sample also contains other DNA sequences that code for the same CDR3. The chain is built from TRBV19 and TRBJ2-3; D remains unclear. The CDR3 totals 10 residues. Germline CDR1 LNHDA, CDR2 SQIVND (reference sequence). Trimming pared 8 bases from V and 5 bases from J, leaving 5 bases between. The CDR3 loop is CASEGDTQYF. The CDR3 bases are TGTGCCAGTGAAGGAGATACGCAGTATTTT.

This clone is a singleton in its sample. The chain combines TRBV7-2 with TRBJ2-1; D not certain. Germline CDR1 is SGHTA and CDR2 is FQGNSA. Trimming left V 1 base short and J 6 bases short, with 16 bases between. This CDR3 is built from 16 residues. In DNA, the CDR3 is TGTGCCAGCAGCTTAGACCGGAGTATTAAGAGCAATGAGCAGTTCTTC. Translated: CASSLDRSIKSNEQFF.

The chain recombines TRBV28 with TRBJ2-7, with TRBD1 matching over 7 bases. This CDR3 has 15 residues. The V gene's germline CDR1 is MDHEN and CDR2 SYDVKM. The V gene end was trimmed by 5 bases and the J gene end by 2 bases; junction bases not matched to a gene: 9. The CDR3, as DNA: TGTGCCAGCAGTCCGATCCGGGACAGAACCTACGAGCAGTACTTC. It yields the protein CASSPIRDRTYEQYF.

The gene calls are TRBV5-1 and TRBJ2-3, with D possibly being TRBD1 (7 bases). The CDR3 contains 14 residues. V was trimmed by 4 bases and J by 4 bases, leaving 13 bases between them. In germline, CDR1 is SGHRS, CDR2 YFSETQ. CDR3: CASSAGGGADTQYF. DNA of the CDR3: TGCGCCAGCAGCGCAGGAGGGGGCGCAGATACGCAGTATTTT.

In its sample, this clone was seen once. J is TRBJ2-7 and V is TRBV4-3; weak D call: TRBD1 (5 bases). CDR1 is LGHNA, CDR2 YSLEER, per germline. This CDR3 region has 13 residues. The V end lost 0 bases, the J end lost 6 bases, and 9 bases lay between the germline ends. The CDR3 reads CASSQDRDPEQYF. The CDR3 DNA follows: TGCGCCAGCAGCCAAGACAGGGATCCCGAGCAGTACTTC.

The rearrangement uses TRBV6-1 and TRBJ2-7, with a possible D match to TRBD1 (6 bases). Deletions cut 3 bases from V and 6 bases from J, with 18 bases between. The CDR3 length is 15 residues. Germline V gene lookup returns CDR1 MNHNS and CDR2 SASEGT. In nucleotides, the CDR3 is TGTGCCAGCAGTGAGGTATCTAGGGGGAGTGGCGAGCAGTACTTC. Translated: CASSEVSRGSGEQYF.

This rearrangement joins TRBV6-4 to TRBJ2-7; no clear D. V was cut by 3 bases and J by 5 bases, with 17 bases left in between. Germline V CDR1 and CDR2: MRHNA, SNTAGT. CDR3 length equals 15 residues. The CDR3 DNA reads TGTGCCAGCAGTGAACGGAGAGGACCTGCCCACGAGCAGTACTTC. Amino acid sequence: CASSERRGPAHEQYF.

The count of this clone is one. The J gene is TRBJ2-5, the V gene TRBV11-2; 7 bases line up with TRBD2. CDR3 length: 17 residues. The V gene's germline CDR1 is SGHAT and CDR2 FQNNGV. V lost 5 bases to trimming and J lost 6 bases; unmatched junction nucleotides: 18. The CDR3 here is CASSEPGDYAPRKTQYF. The DNA for the CDR3 is TGTGCCAGCAGCGAACCCGGGGACTACGCCCCCCGAAAGACCCAGTACTTC.

This chain joins TRBV28 and TRBJ1-4; 8 bases fit TRBD1. This CDR3 region has 16 residues. With V trimmed by 4 bases and J by 3 bases, 7 bases remained unmatched. Per germline, CDR1 MDHEN and CDR2 SYDVKM. CDR3 region: CASSSRGLLPNEKLFF. The CDR3 DNA sequence: TGTGCCAGCAGTTCCAGGGGGCTACTCCCTAATGAAAAACTGTTTTTT.

The chain carries TRBV19 and TRBJ2-3; D is unclear. This CDR3 has 13 amino acids. Germline loops: CDR1 LNHDA, CDR2 SQIVND (reference sequence). Trimming left V 4 bases short and J 5 bases short, with 10 bases between. The CDR3 reads CASSRAPGDTQYF. CDR3 nucleotide sequence: TGTGCCAGTAGTAGGGCCCCAGGAGATACGCAGTATTTT.

The V and J genes are TRBV5-8 and TRBJ2-1; D is possibly TRBD2 (6 bases). Per germline, CDR1 SGHTS and CDR2 YDEGEE. The CDR3 is made up of 16 amino acids. Trimming removed 4 bases at V and 4 bases at J, with 18 bases between. CDR3 residues: CASSPVAGPVYNEQFF. DNA of the CDR3: TGTGCCAGCAGCCCAGTCGCGGGACCCGTTTACAATGAGCAGTTCTTC.

The V and J genes are TRBV28 and TRBJ1-1, with 9 bases that match TRBD1. The CDR3 extends over 14 amino acids. Trimming cost V 8 bases and J 0 bases; bases outside gene matches: 4. The germline CDR1 and CDR2 sequences are MDHEN and SYDVKM. CDR3 region: CASGTGSMNTEAFF. CDR3 DNA: TGTGCCAGCGGGACAGGGTCGATGAACACTGAAGCTTTCTTT.

This rearrangement joins TRBV7-9 to TRBJ2-1; D remains ambiguous. The V gene lost 3 bases and the J gene lost 8 bases, with 11 bases spanning the gap. The CDR3 is made up of 13 amino acids. Germline V gene lookup returns CDR1 SEHNR and CDR2 FQNEAQ (reference sequence). CDR3 sequence reads: CASSLAQVDEQFF. The CDR3 bases are TGTGCCAGCAGCTTGGCCCAGGTAGATGAGCAGTTCTTC. The full variable domain, completed using reference TRBV7-9 and TRBJ2-1, is DTGVSQNPRHKITKRGQNVTFRCDPISEHNRLYWYRQTLGQGPEFLTYFQNEAQLEKSRLLSDRFSAERPKGSFSTLEIQRTEQGDSAMYLCASSLAQVDEQFFGPGTRLTVL.

This chain connects TRBV4-1 to TRBJ2-2, with D unclear. The CDR3 sequence is 17 residues long. V lost 1 base and J 2 bases, leaving 14 bases between the germline ends. The germline CDR1 and CDR2 sequences are MGHRA and YSYEKL. As DNA, the CDR3 is TGCGCCAGCAGCCAAGTTGTAATGTTTGCCAACACCGGGGAGCTGTTTTTT. Amino acids: CASSQVVMFANTGELFF.

This sequence joins TRBV27 and TRBJ1-5; TRBD1 is a possible D gene (5 bases). This CDR3 has 16 residues. Deletions cut 7 bases from V and 0 bases from J, with 16 bases between. The germline gives CDR1 MNHEY, CDR2 SMNVEV (reference sequence). The CDR3 is CASTPGGANSNQPQHF. The DNA of the CDR3 is TGTGCCAGCACCCCGGGTGGGGCTAATAGCAATCAGCCCCAGCATTTT.

This rearrangement joins TRBV5-5 to TRBJ1-2, with TRBD1 matching 9 bases. Per germline, CDR1 SGHKS and CDR2 YYEKEE (reference sequence). The CDR3 has 14 residues. J lost 3 bases, V lost 2 bases, and 2 bases had no gene match. The CDR3 sequence: CASSLQGADYGYTF. As DNA, the CDR3 is TGTGCCAGCAGCTTACAGGGGGCAGACTATGGCTACACCTTC.

The J gene is TRBJ2-1, the V gene TRBV6-5; TRBD2 agrees at 11 bases. Germline CDR1 reads MNHEY; CDR2 reads SVGAGI. J lost 4 bases, V lost 2 bases, and 4 bases had no gene match. This CDR3 contains 16 residues. The CDR3 DNA follows: TGTGCCAGCAGTTACCCCGGGACTAGCGGATACAATGAGCAGTTCTTC. It specifies CASSYPGTSGYNEQFF.